This entry lists 30 T cell receptor beta chains sequenced from one sample in a study of T cells in Graves' hyperthyroidism and ophthalmopathy. TCR beta CDR3 regions were amplified from RNA. With the HTBI primer set, the TCR CDR3 went through a first round of RT-PCR. TCRdb re-derived calls from the multiplex PCR reads in MiXCR, one entry per CDR3 protein. The table records roughly 170,000 distinct CDR3 sequences, 17% of them present only once. The material sequenced was blood. The receptor set was obtained from a woman in her 50s with Graves' hyperthyroidism.

This clonotype was found many times. The rearrangement links TRBV3-1 to TRBJ1-1; a weak D match, TRBD1 (6 bases). The CDR3 loop spans 14 amino acids. CDR1 and CDR2 from the germline V gene are LGHDT and YNNKEL (reference sequence). The germline V and J ends were trimmed by 2 bases and 4 bases, with 11 bases remaining between them. CDR3 region: CASSQSGASTEAFF. The CDR3, as DNA: TGTGCCAGCAGCCAATCAGGGGCGAGCACTGAAGCTTTCTTT.

This clonotype was picked up many times. The chain carries TRBV6-2 or TRBV6-3 and TRBJ2-3; TRBD1 is a possible D gene (5 bases). Germline V lookup: CDR1 MNHEY, CDR2 SVGEGT. The CDR3 contains 15 residues. Trimming left V 2 bases short and J 1 base short, with 10 bases between. The CDR3 is CASSYAVRGTDTQYF. DNA for the CDR3: TGTGCCAGCAGTTACGCCGTCAGGGGCACAGATACGCAGTATTTT.

This clonotype was seen a handful of times. The chain combines TRBV2 with TRBJ1-2; 7 nucleotides line up with TRBD1. Germline loops: CDR1 SNHLY, CDR2 FYNNEI. The CDR3 runs to 13 residues. J was trimmed by 8 bases and V by 8 bases; bases with no gene match: 11. Here the CDR3 reads CASLLQGTGGYTF. CDR3 nucleotide sequence: TGTGCCAGCCTCCTACAGGGGACGGGGGGCTACACCTTC.

This clonotype was detected many times. CDR3 in amino acids: CASSSWGQFYEQYF. The CDR3 nucleotides read TGTGCCAGCAGCTCGTGGGGACAGTTCTACGAGCAGTACTTC. The chain employs TRBV6-1 and TRBJ2-7; 7 bases are shared with TRBD1. Germline V gives CDR1 MNHNS, CDR2 SASEGT. Trimming removed 6 bases from V and 3 bases from J; junction bases left unmatched: 8. The CDR3 runs to 14 residues.

This clonotype was seen at least ten times. The rearrangement joins TRBV20-1 to TRBJ1-4; D ambiguous. Trimming pared 5 bases from V and 4 bases from J, leaving 8 bases between. The CDR3 has 12 residues. Germline CDR1 is DFQATT and CDR2 is SNEGSKA (reference sequence). DNA for the CDR3: TGCAGTGCTGCGGAAAGTAATGAAAAACTGTTTTTT. This encodes CSAAESNEKLFF.

This clonotype was found many times. The J gene is TRBJ1-6, the V gene TRBV7-2; the D gene is possibly TRBD1 (5 bases). The CDR3 extends over 15 amino acids. The V end was cut by 4 bases, the J end by 7 bases, with 14 bases between. Germline V gene sequence: CDR1 SGHTA, CDR2 FQGNSA. This CDR3 reads CASSSTGGRNSPLHF. The CDR3, as DNA: TGTGCCAGCAGCTCCACGGGGGGTCGCAATTCACCCCTCCACTTT.

This clonotype was seen repeatedly, ten times or more. The CDR3 DNA reads as TGTGCCAGCGCCACCAGGGTCAGGGATACGCAGTATTTT. Its protein is CASATRVRDTQYF. The chain carries TRBV12-3 or TRBV12-4 and TRBJ2-3; tentatively, D is TRBD1 (5 bases). The CDR3 runs 13 residues. Deletions cut 8 bases from V and 6 bases from J, with 15 bases between.

This clonotype was seen at least ten times. The J gene is TRBJ2-1, the V gene TRBV20-1; 7 positions agree with TRBD2. Per the germline V gene, CDR1 is DFQATT and CDR2 is SNEGSKA (reference sequence). The CDR3 has 15 amino acids. V lost 3 bases and J lost 1; bases outside the gene matches: 6. DNA for the CDR3: TGCAGTGCTAGCGAGCGGGGCACTTCCTACAATGAGCAGTTCTTC. Translating it yields CSASERGTSYNEQFF.

This chain links TRBV4-2 with TRBJ2-1; D is possibly TRBD2 (7 bases). The germline V gene encodes CDR1 LGHNA and CDR2 YNFKEQ. Trimming stripped 1 base from V and 8 bases from J, with 12 bases between. This CDR3 is built from 14 residues. The CDR3 reads CASSQGGGADEQFF. CDR3 DNA sequence: TGTGCCAGCAGCCAAGGGGGGGGGGCCGATGAGCAGTTCTTC.

This clonotype was seen many times. The V and J genes are TRBV5-1 and TRBJ1-2, with 9 bases lining up with TRBD1. The junction had 1 base not matched to a gene; V was cut back by 3 bases and J by 4 bases. The CDR3 consists of 13 residues. The germline V gene encodes CDR1 SGHRS and CDR2 YFSETQ. CDR3 sequence (DNA): TGCGCCAGCAGCTCGGGACAGGGCTATGGCTACACCTTC. Protein product: CASSSGQGYGYTF.

This clonotype came up many times. The chain recombines TRBV18 with TRBJ1-4; 7 bases agree with TRBD1. Germline V gene lookup returns CDR1 KGHSH and CDR2 LQKENI. The CDR3 sequence is 15 residues long. The ends lost 3 bases at V and 4 bases at J; junction bases unmatched: 5. This CDR3 reads CASSPNRGGNEKLFF. CDR3 in DNA: TGTGCCAGCTCACCTAACAGGGGAGGTAATGAAAAACTGTTTTTT. Using reference TRBV18 and TRBJ1-4 for the parts outside the CDR3, the full variable domain is NAGVMQNPRHLVRRRGQEARLRCSPMKGHSHVYWYRQLPEEGLKFMVYLQKENIIDESGMPKERFSAEFPKEGPSILRIQQVVRGDSAAYFCASSPNRGGNEKLFFGSGTQLSVL.

This clonotype was counted ten times or more. The V and J genes are TRBV28 and TRBJ2-5; D ambiguous. Germline V lookup: CDR1 MDHEN, CDR2 SYDVKM. V lost 6 bases to trimming and J lost 4 bases, with 18 bases between them. The CDR3 runs 15 residues. The CDR3 here is CASRTASFGLETQYF. Written as DNA, the CDR3 is TGTGCCAGCAGAACGGCCAGTTTTGGTCTAGAGACCCAGTACTTC.

This clonotype was counted ten times or more. V is TRBV6-1 and J is TRBJ2-7; D unresolved. Trimming cost V 0 bases and J 3 bases, with 3 bases left between them. CDR3 length equals 12 residues. Germline lookup yields CDR1 MNHNS and CDR2 SASEGT. CDR3 coding DNA: TGTGCCAGCAGTGAAGCTGTCTACGAGCAGTACTTC. Its protein product is CASSEAVYEQYF.

This clonotype was counted many times. The rearrangement links TRBV2 to TRBJ1-4; tentative D call: TRBD1 (5 bases). Germline V lookup: CDR1 SNHLY, CDR2 FYNNEI. V lost 4 bases and J 7 bases, leaving 16 bases between the germline ends. This CDR3 has 15 amino acids. CDR3 sequence: CASSGSPGLGEKLFF. The CDR3 coding sequence is TGTGCCAGCAGTGGGAGTCCAGGGTTGGGTGAAAAACTGTTTTTT. Looking up the rest from reference TRBV2 and TRBJ1-4 gives the full variable domain: EPEVTQTPSHQVTQMGQEVILRCVPISNHLYFYWYRQILGQKVEFLVSFYNNEISEKSEIFDDQFSVERPDGSNFTLKIRSTKLEDSAMYFCASSGSPGLGEKLFFGSGTQLSVL.

This clonotype was seen at least ten times. This chain connects TRBV28 to TRBJ1-2; TRBD1 aligns across 8 bases. The CDR3 is 17 amino acids. Germline V gene data show CDR1 as MDHEN and CDR2 as SYDVKM. With V trimmed by 5 bases and J by 6 bases, 17 bases remained unmatched. This CDR3 is CASSPGGTTGDLDGYTF. The CDR3 bases are TGTGCCAGCAGTCCGGGAGGGACGACAGGGGATCTTGATGGCTACACCTTC.

The table lists this clonotype with many counts. The chain recombines TRBV19 with TRBJ1-1; D unclear. The V and J ends lost 8 bases and 5 bases respectively, with 9 bases between them. Per the germline V gene, CDR1 is LNHDA and CDR2 is SQIVND (reference sequence). The CDR3 is made up of 11 amino acids. CDR3 sequence reads: CASADWTEAFF. CDR3 coding DNA: TGTGCCAGTGCAGATTGGACTGAAGCTTTCTTT.

This clonotype has ten or more counts. V is TRBV5-1 and J is TRBJ1-2, with D hard to call. V was pared by 0 bases and J by 6 bases, with 9 bases between. Germline V gene sequence: CDR1 SGHRS, CDR2 YFSETQ. This CDR3 region has 13 residues. The CDR3 DNA reads TGCGCCAGCAGCTTGGGTTTAAATCATGGCTACACCTTC. Protein product: CASSLGLNHGYTF.

This clonotype was counted ten times or more. V and J are TRBV5-1 and TRBJ1-1, with D tentatively TRBD1 (5 bases). V gave up 4 bases and J gave up 5 bases, with 15 bases separating them. From germline, CDR1 is SGHRS and CDR2 YFSETQ. The CDR3 runs to 14 residues. DNA for the CDR3: TGCGCCAGCAGCCTAGGAGGGGCGCGGACTGAAGCTTTCTTT. Its protein is CASSLGGARTEAFF. Full variable domain (outside the CDR3, taken from reference TRBV5-1 and TRBJ1-1): KAGVTQTPRYLIKTRGQQVTLSCSPISGHRSVSWYQQTPGQGLQFLFEYFSETQRNKGNFPGRFSGRQFSNSRSEMNVSTLELGDSALYLCASSLGGARTEAFFGQGTRLTVV.

This clonotype was seen many times. The V call is TRBV18, the J call TRBJ1-1, with D possibly being TRBD1 (5 bases). CDR3 length: 15 amino acids. V was pared by 0 bases and J by 0 bases, with 8 bases between. The germline V gene has CDR1 KGHSH and CDR2 LQKENI. CDR3 sequence (DNA): TGTGCCAGCTCACCACCGGGACGGCTGAACACTGAAGCTTTCTTT. Protein: CASSPPGRLNTEAFF.

The gene calls are TRBV12-3 or TRBV12-4 and TRBJ1-2, with D possibly matching TRBD1 (5 bases). The CDR3 contains 13 residues. The V end lost 5 bases, the J end lost 3 bases, and 10 bases lay between the germline ends. CDR3 nucleotide sequence: TGTGCCAGCAGTCGCAGGGAAGACTATGGCTACACCTTC. Translated, it gives CASSRREDYGYTF.

This rearrangement joins TRBV4-3 to TRBJ1-6, with no clear D. Trimming shortened V by 4 bases and J by 0 bases, and 10 bases separated the two germline ends. From germline, CDR1 is LGHNA and CDR2 YSLEER. CDR3 length: 16 amino acids. CDR3 bases: TGCGCCAGCAGCCCAACTAGCAGCTCCTATAATTCACCCCTCCACTTT. Protein sequence: CASSPTSSSYNSPLHF.

As concerns this clonotype: A much bigger clone sits one base away, suggesting this may be a read error. CDR3 nucleotides: TGTGCCAGCAGTTCAACGTTGGGAGCGGGGGGGACCTGCAATGAGCAGTTCTTC. Its translation is CASSSTLGAGGTCNEQFF. The chain couples TRBV12-3 or TRBV12-4 to TRBJ2-1; 10 bases agree with TRBD2. The V and J ends lost 4 bases and 6 bases, in that order; junction bases with no gene match: 15. This CDR3 has 18 amino acids.

This clonotype was seen many times. The chain uses TRBV11-3 and TRBJ1-2, with no clear D. Germline CDR1 and CDR2: SGHNT and YENEEA. V was pared by 5 bases and J by 5 bases, with 9 bases between. This CDR3 contains 12 residues. The CDR3 spells CASSQSSYGYTF. The CDR3, as DNA: TGTGCCAGCAGCCAGTCCTCATATGGCTACACCTTC.

In this sample, this clonotype turned up many times. This chain links TRBV5-1 with TRBJ1-1; 7 bases agree with TRBD1. Germline V gives CDR1 SGHRS, CDR2 YFSETQ. This CDR3 comprises 14 residues. V shed 4 bases and J 5 bases; nucleotides not matched to a gene: 8. The CDR3 DNA follows: TGCGCCAGCAGCAGCTACAGGGGAGGGACTGAAGCTTTCTTT. Translated, it gives CASSSYRGGTEAFF.

This clonotype occurred many times. This chain uses TRBV5-6 with TRBJ1-1; 10 bases are shared with TRBD1. The CDR3 length is 15 residues. Germline V CDR1 and CDR2: SGHDT, YYEEEE. V lost 3 bases, J lost 5 bases, and 7 bases stayed unmatched. In nucleotides, the CDR3 is TGTGCCAGCAGCTGGACAGGGGGGGAGTTTACTGAAGCTTTCTTT. Translating gives CASSWTGGEFTEAFF.

Many counts were recorded for this clonotype. V usage is TRBV3-1 and J usage is TRBJ2-1; 7 nucleotides align to TRBD1. The junction had 9 bases not matched to a gene; V was cut back by 1 base and J by 9 bases. The CDR3 loop spans 15 amino acids. Germline V gene data show CDR1 as LGHDT and CDR2 as YNNKEL (reference sequence). This CDR3 reads CASSQGVQGYAEQFF. CDR3 bases: TGTGCCAGCAGCCAAGGCGTACAGGGGTACGCTGAGCAGTTCTTC.

This clonotype has at least ten counts. The rearrangement uses TRBV14 and TRBJ2-3, with 7 positions matching TRBD1. The germline V gene encodes CDR1 SGHDN and CDR2 FVKESK. The V and J ends lost 2 bases and 2 bases, in that order; junction bases with no gene match: 10. The CDR3 extends over 17 amino acids. The CDR3 coding sequence is TGTGCCAGCAGCCAAAGCATCCGGGACAGCCACACAGATACGCAGTATTTT. Translated, it gives CASSQSIRDSHTDTQYF.

This clonotype was found a few times. CDR3 loop: CASSLEVAGGVGDTQYF. CDR3 sequence (DNA): TGTGCCAGCAGCTTGGAAGTGGCGGGGGGCGTGGGAGATACGCAGTATTTT. This rearrangement joins TRBV5-4 to TRBJ2-3; TRBD2 agrees at 8 bases. The germline CDR1 and CDR2 sequences are SGHNT and YYREEE (reference sequence). J lost 5 bases, V lost 0 bases, and 11 bases had no gene match. This CDR3 has 17 amino acids.

The sample holds many counts of this clonotype. V usage is TRBV5-1 and J usage is TRBJ2-2; 7 bases match TRBD2. CDR3 length: 16 residues. Unmatched junction bases numbered 4, after V lost 1 base and J lost 1 base. CDR1 SGHRS and CDR2 YFSETQ come from the germline V gene. CDR3 sequence (DNA): TGCGCCAGCAGCTTGCTAGCGGCGGGGAACACCGGGGAGCTGTTTTTT. Translation: CASSLLAAGNTGELFF. The full variable domain, with the rest looked up from reference TRBV5-1 and TRBJ2-2, is KAGVTQTPRYLIKTRGQQVTLSCSPISGHRSVSWYQQTPGQGLQFLFEYFSETQRNKGNFPGRFSGRQFSNSRSEMNVSTLELGDSALYLCASSLLAAGNTGELFFGEGSRLTVL.

For this clonotype: This clone may be a read error of a much larger clone one base away. This chain connects TRBV6-5 to TRBJ2-5; 7 bases are shared with TRBD2. Germline V gives CDR1 MNHEY, CDR2 SVGAGI. The CDR3 is 14 residues long. CDR3 in DNA: TGTGCCGGCAGTTCCCTCCCGGGGGGAGAGACCCAGTACTTC. This encodes CAGSSLPGGETQYF.